These 32 T cell receptor beta chains share one sample of origin, sequenced in a study of cytomegalovirus exposure and HLA in healthy donors. PCR involved 60 Vbeta and 13 Jbeta primers. Measured with immunoSEQ multiplex PCR; TCRdb has only the in-frame clones, and not every one. The sample records fewer than 250,000 clones, roughly 87% being singletons. Specimen: PBMCs. The source of these receptors is a man aged 35-49 years in good health and CMV-seropositive.

This chain uses TRBV6-1 with TRBJ1-5; D is perhaps TRBD1 (5 bases). The V end lost 4 bases, the J end lost 3 bases, and 13 bases lay between the germline ends. This CDR3 contains 15 residues. The V gene's germline CDR1 is MNHNS and CDR2 SASEGT. This chain's CDR3 is CASSAMRGDNQPQHF. In nucleotides, the CDR3 is TGTGCCAGCAGTGCCATGCGGGGGGACAATCAGCCCCAGCATTTT.

Only a few counts were recorded for this clone. The chain carries TRBV29-1 and TRBJ2-3; possibly TRBD1 for D (8 bases). Germline assignment: CDR1 SQVTM and CDR2 ANQGSEA. The CDR3 length is 16 residues. Trimming pared 7 bases from V and 3 bases from J, leaving 23 bases between. Here the CDR3 DNA reads TGCAGCGGGGAGGGGTATGGACAGGGCCCTACAGATACGCAGTATTTT. This translates into CSGEGYGQGPTDTQYF.

The rearrangement links TRBV4-1 to TRBJ2-7; 10 bases agree with TRBD1. V was clipped by 2 bases and J by 3 bases; unmatched bases: 1. Germline V gene lookup returns CDR1 MGHRA and CDR2 YSYEKL. The CDR3 has 14 amino acids. CDR3 sequence reads: CASSQRDRGYEQYV. The CDR3 DNA reads TGCGCCAGCAGCCAAAGGGACAGGGGCTACGAGCAGTACGTC.

The rearrangement uses TRBV5-6 and TRBJ2-1; unclear D gene. From germline, CDR1 is SGHDT and CDR2 YYEEEE. The CDR3 covers 19 residues. V lost 2 bases and J lost 5, with 26 bases in between. DNA of the CDR3: TGTGCCAGCAGCTTACAAGTTTCAATGGTTTGGCGGTCCCACAATGAGCAGTTCTTC. Translation gives CASSLQVSMVWRSHNEQFF. Combining the CDR3 with reference TRBV5-6 and TRBJ2-1 gives the whole variable domain DAGVTQSPTHLIKTRGQQVTLRCSPKSGHDTVSWYQQALGQGPQFIFQYYEEEERQRGNFPDRFSGHQFPNYSSELNVNALLLGDSALYLCASSLQVSMVWRSHNEQFFGPGTRLTVL.

The chain uses TRBV19 and TRBJ1-1; 8 bases align to TRBD1. V lost 6 bases to trimming and J lost 8 bases; unmatched junction nucleotides: 11. The CDR3 contains 14 residues. Germline loops: CDR1 LNHDA, CDR2 SQIVND (reference sequence). The CDR3 reads CASSHTRGPSEAFF. The CDR3 coding sequence is TGTGCCAGTAGCCACACCAGGGGGCCCAGCGAAGCTTTCTTT.

The rearrangement joins TRBV7-9 to TRBJ2-3, with TRBD1 as a possible D gene (5 bases). The germline V and J ends were trimmed by 5 bases and 3 bases, with 18 bases remaining between them. From germline, CDR1 is SEHNR and CDR2 FQNEAQ (reference sequence). This CDR3 is built from 16 residues. This CDR3 is CASSPYRQSLTDTQYF. In DNA, the CDR3 is TGTGCCAGCAGCCCCTACCGACAGTCCCTGACAGATACGCAGTATTTT.

V gene TRBV27 combines with J gene TRBJ2-1; 12 nucleotides match TRBD2. Germline values: CDR1 MNHEY, CDR2 SMNVEV (reference sequence). The trim removed 2 bases at V and 1 base at J, leaving 9 bases unmatched. This CDR3 comprises 19 residues. The chain's CDR3 is CASSLRTSGTISSYNEQFF. The CDR3 DNA sequence: TGTGCCAGCAGTTTACGGACTAGCGGGACGATAAGTTCCTACAATGAGCAGTTCTTC.

The chain employs TRBV4-1 and TRBJ1-3; D is ambiguous. V was pared by 2 bases and J by 0 bases, with 17 bases between. The CDR3 has 18 residues. Germline loops: CDR1 MGHRA, CDR2 YSYEKL. The CDR3 nucleotides are TGCGCCAGCAGCCAAAAATTCTCCGGACTCAGCTCTGGAAACACCATATATTTT. Translating it yields CASSQKFSGLSSGNTIYF.

The rearrangement links TRBV7-2 to TRBJ2-1; TRBD2 matches at 7 bases. This CDR3 region has 16 residues. V lost 5 bases to trimming and J lost 7 bases; unmatched junction nucleotides: 14. Germline V lookup: CDR1 SGHTA, CDR2 FQGNSA. The CDR3 DNA reads TGTGCCAGCAGCAAGTACCGGGACTACCTTGGAAATGAGCAGTTCTTC. It translates to CASSKYRDYLGNEQFF.

The chain has TRBV5-4 and TRBJ2-7; 12 nucleotides line up with TRBD2. The germline CDR1 and CDR2 sequences are SGHNT and YYREEE (reference sequence). V gave up 6 bases and J gave up 7 bases; unmatched junction bases: 14. There are 16 residues in the CDR3. DNA for the CDR3: TGTGCCAGCACCACCGGGGGGGGACTAGCGGGTAGGGAGCAGTACTTC. Translating gives CASTTGGGLAGREQYF.

In nucleotides, the CDR3 is TGTGCCAGCAGCCAAGGTGGGTCTAGCGGGTTCTACGAGCAGTACTTC. Translation gives CASSQGGSSGFYEQYF. The V call is TRBV4-2, the J call TRBJ2-7; TRBD2 matches 8 bases. The V segment lost 1 base and the J segment 3 bases; nucleotides outside the gene matches: 8. The CDR3 runs to 16 residues. Germline V gives CDR1 LGHNA, CDR2 YNFKEQ.

The J gene is TRBJ2-3, the V gene TRBV6-5, with 9 bases matching TRBD2. Germline CDR1 and CDR2: MNHEY and SVGAGI. This CDR3 is 15 amino acids long. Trimming at V came to 6 bases and at J to 1 base, leaving 5 bases not matched to a gene. This CDR3 is CASRLLAGGTDTQYF. In DNA form, the CDR3 reads TGTGCCAGCAGACTACTAGCGGGTGGCACAGATACGCAGTATTTT.

The chain links TRBV29-1 to TRBJ2-1; maybe TRBD2 (5 bases). The V and J ends lost 5 bases and 7 bases respectively, with 9 bases between them. This CDR3 is 11 amino acids long. Germline loops: CDR1 SQVTM, CDR2 ANQGSEA. The CDR3 DNA sequence: TGCAGCGTTTCTCGCGGGAATGAGCAGTTCTTC. This encodes CSVSRGNEQFF.

This chain uses TRBV6-1 with TRBJ1-2; D remains unclear. Trimming took 1 base from V and 6 from J, leaving 9 bases between them. From germline, CDR1 is MNHNS and CDR2 SASEGT. This CDR3 has 13 residues. As DNA, the CDR3 is TGTGCCAGCAGTGAAGGTGAAGCTAATGGCTACACCTTC. It translates to CASSEGEANGYTF.

The genes are TRBV6-1 and TRBJ2-1, with D perhaps matching TRBD1 (5 bases). Deletions cut 4 bases from V and 3 bases from J, with 7 bases between. CDR3 length equals 13 residues. Germline V gene lookup returns CDR1 MNHNS and CDR2 SASEGT. CDR3 amino acids: CASSGQLYNEQFF. CDR3 sequence (DNA): TGTGCCAGCAGTGGACAGCTCTACAATGAGCAGTTCTTC.

The chain combines TRBV7-9 with TRBJ2-3; 9 positions match TRBD2. In germline, CDR1 is SEHNR, CDR2 FQNEAQ (reference sequence). The V and J ends lost 3 bases and 2 bases, in that order; junction bases with no gene match: 9. The CDR3 is made up of 17 amino acids. DNA for the CDR3: TGTGCCAGCAGCTTGTGGGCTAGCGGGGATCACACAGATACGCAGTATTTT. This gives the protein CASSLWASGDHTDTQYF. Full variable domain (remainder filled in from reference TRBV7-9 and TRBJ2-3): DTGVSQNPRHKITKRGQNVTFRCDPISEHNRLYWYRQTLGQGPEFLTYFQNEAQLEKSRLLSDRFSAERPKGSFSTLEIQRTEQGDSAMYLCASSLWASGDHTDTQYFGPGTRLTVL.

The chain couples TRBV11-3 to TRBJ1-1; D ambiguous. Germline loops: CDR1 SGHNT, CDR2 YENEEA. The V end lost 1 base, the J end lost 1 base, and 10 bases lay between the germline ends. The CDR3 is 15 amino acids. The CDR3 region is CASSLADKRNTEAFF. The CDR3 DNA reads as TGTGCCAGCAGCTTAGCAGACAAGAGGAACACTGAAGCTTTCTTT.

CDR3 amino acids: CASSREQGLSGANVLTF. CDR3 bases: TGCGCCAGCAGTAGAGAACAGGGGCTCTCTGGGGCCAACGTCCTGACTTTC. This sequence joins TRBV4-1 and TRBJ2-6; 7 positions agree with TRBD1. V shed 6 bases and J 0 bases; nucleotides not matched to a gene: 8. Germline V gene sequence: CDR1 MGHRA, CDR2 YSYEKL. The CDR3 runs 17 residues.

The chain couples TRBV27 to TRBJ2-1, with TRBD2 matching over 8 bases. CDR3 length equals 16 residues. Germline values: CDR1 MNHEY, CDR2 SMNVEV (reference sequence). The V gene end was trimmed by 4 bases and the J gene end by 7 bases; junction bases not matched to a gene: 12. Written as DNA, the CDR3 is TGTGCCAGCAGTTCCTCCTTGACTAGCGCTCTTAATGAGCAGTTCTTC. Translating it yields CASSSSLTSALNEQFF.

The J gene is TRBJ1-5, the V gene TRBV2, with a tentative D call TRBD1 (5 bases). Germline assignment: CDR1 SNHLY and CDR2 FYNNEI. The CDR3 length is 15 residues. Trimming took off 2 bases at V and 4 bases at J, with 12 bases between the two ends. CDR3 amino acids: CASSEYIGGNQPQHF. As DNA, the CDR3 is TGTGCCAGCAGTGAATATATTGGGGGGAATCAGCCCCAGCATTTT.

The chain carries TRBV27 and TRBJ1-1; weak D call: TRBD1 (6 bases). The CDR3 spans 15 residues. Germline V gene data show CDR1 as MNHEY and CDR2 as SMNVEV (reference sequence). V was trimmed by 6 bases and J by 0 bases, leaving 14 bases between them. CDR3 residues: CASSYQGKMNTEAFF. CDR3 in DNA: TGTGCCAGCAGCTACCAGGGGAAGATGAACACTGAAGCTTTCTTT.

This clone was counted a few times. The chain has TRBV15 and TRBJ2-5, with D possibly being TRBD1 (6 bases). V was cut by 1 base and J by 1 base, with 13 bases left in between. The CDR3 loop spans 16 amino acids. Per germline, CDR1 LNHNV and CDR2 YYDKDF (reference sequence). The CDR3 region is CATSRGAGQIQETQYF. CDR3 nucleotides: TGTGCCACCAGCAGAGGAGCTGGACAGATCCAAGAGACCCAGTACTTC.

By frequency in the sample, this clone is medium-sized. The chain has TRBV6-4 and TRBJ1-4, with D perhaps TRBD1 (5 bases). CDR1 and CDR2 from the germline V gene are MRHNA and SNTAGT. The CDR3 sequence is 14 residues long. The ends were cut back, 6 bases at V and 5 bases at J, with 13 bases in the middle. In DNA, the CDR3 is TGTGCCAGCAGCCCCGGGACTGAGAATGAAAAACTGTTTTTT. This translates into CASSPGTENEKLFF.

The gene calls are TRBV19 and TRBJ1-3; the match to TRBD1 covers 9 bases. Germline lookup yields CDR1 LNHDA and CDR2 SQIVND (reference sequence). The CDR3 is 18 residues long. Trimming took 5 bases from V and 0 from J; bases not matched to a gene: 11. The CDR3 DNA follows: TGTGCCAGTAGTCCAGGACAGGGGCGGGCGAGCTCTGGAAACACCATATATTTT. Residues: CASSPGQGRASSGNTIYF.

Comment on this clone: The same CDR3 can be traced to other DNA sequences in this sample. In nucleotides, the CDR3 is TGTGCCAGCAGTTTATCAGGGGTCGGTCAGCCCCAGCATTTT. As protein: CASSLSGVGQPQHF. V gene TRBV27 combines with J gene TRBJ1-5; maybe TRBD1 (5 bases). CDR1 and CDR2 (germline): MNHEY, SMNVEV (reference sequence). V was pared by 0 bases and J by 6 bases, with 9 bases between. CDR3 length equals 14 residues.

The chain is built from TRBV19 and TRBJ1-5, with D possibly matching TRBD1 (6 bases). This CDR3 is 16 amino acids long. Per germline, CDR1 LNHDA and CDR2 SQIVND (reference sequence). With 4 bases removed from V and 2 bases from J, the gap between germline ends came to 15 bases. The DNA of the CDR3 is TGTGCCAGTAGTAGGAAACCAGGGGAAGGCAATCAGCCCCAGCATTTT. Its translation is CASSRKPGEGNQPQHF.

The J gene is TRBJ2-1, the V gene TRBV10-1; the match to TRBD2 covers 16 bases. CDR1 is WNHNN and CDR2 is SYGVQD in the germline V gene (reference sequence). J lost 3 bases, V lost 3 bases, and 8 bases had no gene match. This CDR3 has 19 amino acids. Written as DNA, the CDR3 is TGCGCCAGCAGTGATCCAGGGGGACTAGCGGGAGGGGGCTACAATGAGCAGTTCTTC. Its translation is CASSDPGGLAGGGYNEQFF.

The V gene is TRBV9, the J gene TRBJ1-3; D is unresolved. Germline V gene lookup returns CDR1 SGDLS and CDR2 YYNGEE. The CDR3 consists of 13 residues. V was clipped by 7 bases and J by 0 bases, with 8 bases between them. The CDR3 region is CASAASSGNTIYF. The DNA of the CDR3 is TGTGCCAGCGCGGCCAGCTCTGGAAACACCATATATTTT.

In its sample, this clone was seen once. The chain couples TRBV7-8 to TRBJ1-3; D perhaps matches TRBD1 (5 bases). The ends were cut back, 0 bases at V and 1 base at J, with 10 bases in the middle. CDR3 length: 16 amino acids. CDR1 is SGHVS, CDR2 FQNEAQ, per germline. CDR3 in amino acids: CASSLANGGSGNTIYF. The CDR3 DNA follows: TGTGCCAGCAGCTTAGCGAACGGGGGTTCTGGAAACACCATATATTTT.

This clone was counted between two and nine times. The rearrangement links TRBV7-9 to TRBJ1-4; D ambiguous. Germline loops: CDR1 SEHNR, CDR2 FQNEAQ (reference sequence). The CDR3 has 11 amino acids. V gave up 3 bases and J gave up 6 bases, with 2 bases separating them. The CDR3 sequence: CASSFDEKLFF. The CDR3 DNA follows: TGTGCCAGCAGCTTCGATGAAAAACTGTTTTTT. Based on the CDR3 plus reference TRBV7-9 and TRBJ1-4, the full variable domain is DTGVSQNPRHKITKRGQNVTFRCDPISEHNRLYWYRQTLGQGPEFLTYFQNEAQLEKSRLLSDRFSAERPKGSFSTLEIQRTEQGDSAMYLCASSFDEKLFFGSGTQLSVL.

The chain couples TRBV5-4 to TRBJ2-7, with TRBD2 as a possible D gene (5 bases). V was trimmed by 2 bases and J by 2 bases, leaving 8 bases between them. The germline V gene has CDR1 SGHNT and CDR2 YYREEE (reference sequence). The CDR3 has 13 amino acids. Here the CDR3 DNA reads TGTGCCAGCAGCTTAGAGGGTGCCTACGAGCAGTACTTC. It encodes CASSLEGAYEQYF.

This clone was detected only once. V and J are TRBV18 and TRBJ2-3, with no clear D. This CDR3 is 14 amino acids long. Trimming shortened V by 3 bases and J by 2 bases, and 9 bases separated the two germline ends. Germline CDR1 reads KGHSH; CDR2 reads LQKENI. The CDR3 reads CASSPPADTDTQYF. As DNA, the CDR3 is TGTGCCAGCTCACCTCCTGCAGACACAGATACGCAGTATTTT.